This is a list of T cell receptor beta chains from one sample in a study of blood T cell repertoires in COVID-19. Some clones are missing from TCRdb's copy, which holds only in-frame ones; the method was immunoSEQ multiplex PCR. The sample has 140,000 to 150,000 clones; approximately 85% are singletons. The sequenced sample consisted of peripheral blood. The receptor source for this set is a man in his sixties or seventies with acute or convalescent COVID-19. Each CDR3 is given with its conserved first and last residue. D genes are given only for firm matches. Only part of the rows carry a size: once, few, many, or a class if the clone is expanded.

CDR3nt	CDR3aa	abundance	v_gene	j_gene	d_gene
TGTGCCAGCAGGATAGGGGGCGAAGGAAACACCATATATTTT	CASRIGGEGNTIYF	.	TRBV28	TRBJ1-3	TRBD1
TGTGCCAGCAGGAGCGGGGTGGAAGGAGGGAACTATGGCTACACCTTC	CASRSGVEGGNYGYTF	few	TRBV5-6	TRBJ1-2	.
TGTGCCAGCAGCGGGTCCACTAGCGGGGGAGGGTCCTACAATGAGCAGTTCTTC	CASSGSTSGGGSYNEQFF	once	TRBV2	TRBJ2-1	TRBD2
TGTGCCAGCAGTTCTAACAGGGGGTTACTGTTTTTT	CASSSNRGLLFF	.	TRBV12-3/TRBV12-4	TRBJ1-4	TRBD1
TGTGCCAGCAGTTTATGGCAGGGGGGAGAGACCCAGTACTTC	CASSLWQGGETQYF	.	TRBV28	TRBJ2-5	.
TGTGCCAGCAGTCTTACAGGGGTCTCCAAGGGCTATGGCTACACCTTC	CASSLTGVSKGYGYTF	.	TRBV27	TRBJ1-2	TRBD1
TGTGCCAGAGGGGGCGGGAGGCCTCTCCTTAGCACAGATACGCAGTATTTT	CARGGGRPLLSTDTQYF	.	TRBV12-1	TRBJ2-3	.
TGCGCCAGCAGCTTACGACAGGGACGGGGCACCGGGGAGCTGTTTTTT	CASSLRQGRGTGELFF	.	TRBV5-1	TRBJ2-2	TRBD1
TGTGCCAGCAGCCCCCTAATAACAGGGACCAACTATGGCTACACCTTC	CASSPLITGTNYGYTF	.	TRBV3-1/TRBV3-2	TRBJ1-2	.
TGCGCCAGCAGCTTCGGGGGAGAGACCCAGTACTTC	CASSFGGETQYF	.	TRBV5-1	TRBJ2-5	.
TGCGCCAGCAGTGACCTGGGACAGGGGCGCTACAATGAGCAGTTCTTC	CASSDLGQGRYNEQFF	.	TRBV10-2	TRBJ2-1	TRBD1
TGTGCCAGCAGCCAAAACGGGTGGAGTTACGAGCAGTACTTC	CASSQNGWSYEQYF	.	TRBV3-1/TRBV3-2	TRBJ2-7	.
TGCGCCAGCAGCCAAGACTACAGGTCGAACACTGAAGCTTTCTTT	CASSQDYRSNTEAFF	.	TRBV4-1	TRBJ1-1	.
TGTGCCAGTAGTATATCGAGTGTTTCCGTAGCTTTCTTT	CASSISSVSVAFF	.	TRBV19	TRBJ1-1	.
TGTGCCAGCAAAGGACAGGGGGCGCGGGGCTACACCTTC	CASKGQGARGYTF	many	TRBV19	TRBJ1-2	TRBD1
TGCGCCAGCATGACAGGGAATTCGGATACGCAGTATTTT	CASMTGNSDTQYF	.	TRBV5-1	TRBJ2-3	TRBD1
TGTGCCAGCAGCCCCTCCGCCCGGGAGCAGTACTTC	CASSPSAREQYF	.	TRBV5-4	TRBJ2-7	.
TGTGCCAGCACCATTTTCGGGGGTCCCTACGAGCAGTACTTC	CASTIFGGPYEQYF	.	TRBV7-2	TRBJ2-7	.